The rows below give T cell receptor beta chains drawn from one sample of a study of blood T cell repertoires in COVID-19. Sequencing used immunoSEQ multiplex PCR; TCRdb keeps in-frame clones, though not all of them. Seen here are roughly 72,000 clones, roughly nine tenths observed once, and the top ten hold about 2.7%. The sequenced sample was peripheral blood. The receptors derive from a human donor in a cohort sampled during active COVID-19. The CDR3 runs from the conserved cysteine through the conserved F or W. The D gene is left open where the match is weak. Rows may omit the clone size; those that give it use once, few, many or a size class.

d_call	v_call	j_call	clone_size	cdr3_aa	cdr3_nt
-	TRBV11-2	TRBJ1-5	once	CASSPAGYQPQHF	TGTGCCAGCAGTCCCGCAGGGTATCAGCCCCAGCATTTT
-	TRBV7-2	TRBJ2-7	-	CASSFTGLLSGGEQYF	TGTGCCAGCAGCTTTACGGGCTTACTCAGCGGTGGCGAGCAGTACTTC
TRBD1	TRBV6-5	TRBJ2-7	-	CAARDRGREQYF	TGTGCCGCCCGGGACAGGGGGCGAGAGCAGTACTTC
TRBD1	TRBV27	TRBJ1-2	-	CASSLRDRGQVYGYTF	TGTGCCAGCAGTTTACGAGACAGGGGGCAGGTCTATGGCTACACCTTC
-	TRBV9	TRBJ2-1	-	CASKGGRNNEQFF	TGTGCCAGCAAAGGCGGTAGAAACAATGAGCAGTTCTTC
TRBD1	TRBV7-9	TRBJ1-2	-	CASSLDRGWYGYTF	TGTGCCAGCAGCTTGGACAGGGGATGGTATGGCTACACCTTC
-	TRBV28	TRBJ1-1	-	CASSSNDRPTEAFF	TGTGCCAGCAGTTCCAACGACAGGCCCACTGAAGCTTTCTTT
TRBD1	TRBV29-1	TRBJ1-5	-	CSVEPVFGQGLSKPQHF	TGCAGCGTTGAACCGGTTTTTGGACAGGGGCTAAGTAAACCCCAGCATTTT
-	TRBV24-1	TRBJ2-3	-	CATSDETGITDTQYF	TGTGCCACCAGTGACGAAACCGGGATCACAGATACGCAGTATTTT
-	TRBV5-1	TRBJ2-1	-	CASSLFKRRGTDNEQFF	TGCGCCAGCAGCTTGTTTAAGCGACGGGGGACTGACAATGAGCAGTTCTTC
-	TRBV30	TRBJ2-1	-	CACTSGGGVGLVKYNEQFF	TGTGCCTGTACGAGTGGAGGGGGTGTCGGACTAGTTAAATACAATGAGCAGTTCTTC
-	TRBV7-2	TRBJ1-6	-	CASSFGQFNSPLHF	TGTGCCAGCAGCTTTGGACAGTTTAATTCACCCCTCCACTTT
-	TRBV25-1	TRBJ2-7	-	CASSGWPGEQYF	TGTGCCAGCAGTGGGTGGCCAGGGGAGCAGTACTTC
-	TRBV10-3	TRBJ2-7	-	CAISPLGTRGSYEQYF	TGTGCCATCAGTCCTCTGGGGACTCGGGGCTCCTACGAGCAGTACTTC
-	TRBV27	TRBJ1-6	many	CASSFGGDRPLHF	TGTGCCAGCAGTTTTGGGGGGGACCGACCCCTCCACTTT
TRBD1	TRBV4-3	TRBJ2-5	-	CASSQFAGGAVQETQYF	TGCGCCAGCAGCCAATTCGCAGGGGGCGCGGTCCAAGAGACCCAGTACTTC
TRBD1	TRBV11-2	TRBJ1-2	-	CASSFDRGRGWYGYTF	TGTGCCAGCAGCTTTGACAGGGGCCGCGGGTGGTATGGCTACACCTTC
TRBD1	TRBV18	TRBJ1-1	few	CASSYHGGQENTEAFF	TGTGCCAGCTCCTACCATGGGGGACAGGAGAACACTGAAGCTTTCTTT
TRBD2	TRBV9	TRBJ2-7	-	CASSPGTSGNYEQYF	TGTGCCAGCAGCCCCGGGACTAGCGGGAACTACGAGCAGTACTTC
TRBD1	TRBV4-2	TRBJ1-2	-	CASSLLTGNGYTF	TGTGCCAGCAGCCTTCTGACAGGGAACGGCTACACCTTC
TRBD1	TRBV7-8	TRBJ2-3	-	CASSPDRAVDTQYF	TGTGCCAGCAGCCCGGACAGGGCGGTAGATACGCAGTATTTT
-	TRBV20-1	TRBJ2-3	-	CSASGGTSTDTQYF	TGCAGTGCTAGTGGTGGGACAAGCACAGATACGCAGTATTTT
-	TRBV20-1	TRBJ2-5	-	CSARSQETQYF	TGCAGTGCTAGATCACAAGAGACCCAGTACTTC
TRBD1	TRBV7-3	TRBJ2-3	-	CASSPNPFKMTQGESTDTQYF	TGTGCCAGCAGCCCTAACCCTTTTAAGATGACACAGGGGGAAAGCACAGATACGCAGTATTTT
-	TRBV5-1	TRBJ2-5	-	CASSLARTGLIETQYF	TGCGCCAGCAGCTTGGCTAGAACAGGGTTGATAGAGACCCAGTACTTC
TRBD1	TRBV6-5	TRBJ1-6	-	CASSRDRDGSPLHF	TGTGCCAGCAGTCGGGACAGGGATGGTTCACCCCTCCACTTT
-	TRBV5-4	TRBJ2-5	-	CASSCTPRRGETQYF	TGTGCCAGCAGCTGTACCCCGCGCCGGGGAGAGACCCAGTACTTC
TRBD1	TRBV2	TRBJ2-5	-	CASNGQVQETQYF	TGTGCCAGCAACGGACAGGTTCAAGAGACCCAGTACTTC
TRBD2	TRBV6-5	TRBJ2-7	-	CASRGTSPYEQYF	TGTGCCAGCAGAGGGACTAGTCCGTACGAGCAGTACTTC
-	TRBV9	TRBJ1-2	-	CASSVAATANYGYTF	TGTGCCAGCAGCGTAGCGGCGACAGCTAACTATGGCTACACCTTC
TRBD1	TRBV19	TRBJ2-5	-	CASRPTGGKKTQYF	TGTGCCAGTAGGCCGACAGGGGGCAAGAAGACCCAGTACTTC
-	TRBV4-2	TRBJ1-2	-	CASSRAGGNYGYTF	TGTGCCAGCAGCCGGGCGGGGGGAAACTATGGCTACACCTTC
TRBD2	TRBV5-1	TRBJ2-1	-	CASSFTWEGLSEQFF	TGCGCCAGCAGCTTTACATGGGAGGGACTAAGTGAGCAGTTCTTC
-	TRBV7-9	TRBJ2-3	-	CASSPVWRFSTDTQYF	TGTGCCAGCAGCCCGGTTTGGCGGTTTAGCACAGATACGCAGTATTTT